These 13 T cell receptor beta chains originate from one sample sequenced in a study of blood T cell repertoires in COVID-19. Measured with immunoSEQ multiplex PCR; TCRdb has only the in-frame clones, and not every one. The sample shows under 300,000 clones, roughly 84% of them seen only once. Input material: peripheral blood. The receptors stem from a woman in her forties with active or convalescent COVID-19.

This clone was seen only a few times. The chain has TRBV10-3 and TRBJ1-2, with 7 bases identical to TRBD1. The length of the CDR3 is 14 residues. The V gene end was trimmed by 2 bases and the J gene end by 8 bases; junction bases not matched to a gene: 8. CDR1 is ENHRY, CDR2 SYGVKD, per germline. CDR3 amino acids: CAISEAEGARGYTF. CDR3 in DNA: TGTGCCATCAGTGAGGCTGAGGGGGCGCGAGGCTACACCTTC.

The chain couples TRBV10-2 to TRBJ2-7, with a weak D call TRBD2 (6 bases). Trimming took off 7 bases at V and 3 bases at J, with 16 bases between the two ends. The CDR3 spans 14 residues. The V gene's germline CDR1 is WSHSY and CDR2 SAAADI. The CDR3 sequence is CASTDRGINYEQYV. The CDR3 region has the DNA TGCGCCAGCACCGACCGGGGGATCAACTACGAGCAGTACGTC.

The chain has TRBV6-6 and TRBJ2-2; D possibly corresponds to TRBD2 (5 bases). This CDR3 comprises 16 residues. From germline, CDR1 is MNHNY and CDR2 SVGAGI (reference sequence). V was clipped by 0 bases and J by 6 bases, with 14 bases between them. The CDR3 sequence: CASSYSAREKAGELFF. The CDR3 nucleotides read TGTGCCAGCAGTTACTCGGCGAGGGAGAAAGCCGGGGAGCTGTTTTTT.

The J gene is TRBJ1-4, the V gene TRBV4-1; 7 nucleotides line up with TRBD1. Trimming removed 2 bases from V and 7 bases from J; junction bases left unmatched: 7. This CDR3 is built from 15 residues. The germline V gene encodes CDR1 MGHRA and CDR2 YSYEKL. This CDR3 is CASSQRTGTVEKLFF. The CDR3 DNA follows: TGCGCCAGCAGCCAACGAACCGGGACAGTTGAAAAACTGTTTTTT.

V usage is TRBV3-1 (or the pseudogene TRBV3-2) and J usage is TRBJ2-2, with D perhaps TRBD2 (6 bases). The germline V gene encodes CDR1 LGHDT and CDR2 YNNKEL (reference sequence). V was shortened by 0 bases and J by 6 bases, with 14 bases between the two germline ends. The CDR3 has 16 amino acids. The CDR3 DNA reads as TGTGCCAGCAGCCAAGATTGGTTGGGGGGAGCCGGGGAGCTGTTTTTT. This codes for CASSQDWLGGAGELFF.

The chain links TRBV28 to TRBJ1-2, with 8 bases lining up with TRBD1. Per germline, CDR1 MDHEN and CDR2 SYDVKM. V was clipped by 7 bases and J by 4 bases; unmatched bases: 5. The CDR3 covers 13 residues. CDR3 bases: TGTGCCAGCATCCAGACAGGGGCCTATGGCTACACCTTC. As protein: CASIQTGAYGYTF.

This sequence joins TRBV19 and TRBJ2-1; 9 nucleotides agree with TRBD2. The junction had 5 bases not matched to a gene; V was cut back by 5 bases and J by 3 bases. The germline CDR1 and CDR2 sequences are LNHDA and SQIVND (reference sequence). The CDR3 has 15 residues. The CDR3 reads CASSLSGGLYNEQFF. The CDR3 nucleotides read TGTGCCAGTAGTCTTAGCGGGGGCCTCTACAATGAGCAGTTCTTC.

At least ten counts were recorded for this clone. The chain employs TRBV9 and TRBJ2-2; 14 nucleotides align to TRBD2. This CDR3 is built from 18 residues. V lost 2 bases, J lost 2 bases, and 5 bases stayed unmatched. Germline-derived CDR1 and CDR2 are SGDLS and YYNGEE. The CDR3 here is CASSVRLAGGLNTGELFF. CDR3 bases: TGTGCCAGCAGCGTTAGACTAGCGGGGGGGCTAAACACCGGGGAGCTGTTTTTT.

The rearrangement links TRBV6-4 to TRBJ2-1, with a tentative D call TRBD2 (6 bases). The CDR3 consists of 15 residues. Trimming cost V 3 bases and J 6 bases, with 15 bases left between them. CDR1 and CDR2 from the germline V gene are MRHNA and SNTAGT. The CDR3 coding sequence is TGTGCCAGCAGTGATGGGAGACTAGTGGGCAATGAGCAGTTCTTC. Translating it yields CASSDGRLVGNEQFF.

The chain combines TRBV18 with TRBJ1-3, with a tentative D call TRBD1 (6 bases). Germline CDR1 reads KGHSH; CDR2 reads LQKENI. This CDR3 is 19 amino acids long. The V end was cut by 0 bases, the J end by 1 base, with 19 bases between. CDR3 residues: CASSPPTGQLFFSGNTIYF. DNA for the CDR3: TGTGCCAGCTCACCACCGACAGGCCAGCTTTTTTTTTCTGGAAACACCATATATTTT.

V usage is TRBV11-2 and J usage is TRBJ2-7; tentatively, D is TRBD2 (5 bases). From germline, CDR1 is SGHAT and CDR2 FQNNGV. The CDR3 consists of 12 residues. V lost 1 base and J 7 bases, leaving 8 bases between the germline ends. The CDR3 DNA is TGTGCCAGCAGCTTAGGGAGGAGTGAGCAGTACGTC. Protein: CASSLGRSEQYV.

V gene TRBV10-3 combines with J gene TRBJ1-5, with D maybe TRBD1 (6 bases). CDR3 length: 15 amino acids. Trimming stripped 5 bases from V and 0 bases from J, with 11 bases between. In germline, CDR1 is ENHRY, CDR2 SYGVKD. The CDR3 DNA is TGTGCCATCAGTCAAGGACAGACTAGCAATCAGCCCCAGCATTTT. The encoded protein is CAISQGQTSNQPQHF.

At least ten counts were recorded for this clone. This chain joins TRBV14 and TRBJ2-1, with D possibly being TRBD2 (6 bases). From germline, CDR1 is SGHDN and CDR2 FVKESK. The CDR3 totals 15 residues. Trimming removed 2 bases from V and 3 bases from J, with 11 bases in between. As DNA, the CDR3 is TGTGCCAGCAGCCAAAGGCGGGGAAACTACAATGAGCAGTTCTTC. Translating gives CASSQRRGNYNEQFF.